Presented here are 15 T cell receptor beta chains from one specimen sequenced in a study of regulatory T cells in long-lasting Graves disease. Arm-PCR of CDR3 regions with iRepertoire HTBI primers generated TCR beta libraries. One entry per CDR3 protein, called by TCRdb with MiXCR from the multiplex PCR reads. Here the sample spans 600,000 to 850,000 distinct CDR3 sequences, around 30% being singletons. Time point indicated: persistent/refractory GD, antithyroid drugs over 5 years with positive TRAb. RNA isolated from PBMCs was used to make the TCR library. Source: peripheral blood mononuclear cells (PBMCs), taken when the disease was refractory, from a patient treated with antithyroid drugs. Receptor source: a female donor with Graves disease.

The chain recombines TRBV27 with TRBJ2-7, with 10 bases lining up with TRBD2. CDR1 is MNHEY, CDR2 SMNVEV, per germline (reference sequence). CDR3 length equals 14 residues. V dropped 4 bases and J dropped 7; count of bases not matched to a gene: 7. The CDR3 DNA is TGTGCCAGCAGTTACACTAGCGGGACTCGAGAGCAGTACTTC. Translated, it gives CASSYTSGTREQYF.

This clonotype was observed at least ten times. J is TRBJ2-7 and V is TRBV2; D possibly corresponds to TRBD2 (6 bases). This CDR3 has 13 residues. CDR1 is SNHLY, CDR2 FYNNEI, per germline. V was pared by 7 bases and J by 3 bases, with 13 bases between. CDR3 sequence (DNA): TGTGCCAGCATAGTGGCGGGGAACTACGAGCAGTACTTC. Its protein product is CASIVAGNYEQYF.

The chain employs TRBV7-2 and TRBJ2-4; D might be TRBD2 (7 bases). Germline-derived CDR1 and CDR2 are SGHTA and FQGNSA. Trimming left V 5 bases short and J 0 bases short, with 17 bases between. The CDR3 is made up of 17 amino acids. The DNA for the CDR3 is TGTGCCAGCAGCCCCGGGGGGCAGTACCTAGCCAAAAACATTCAGTACTTC. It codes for CASSPGGQYLAKNIQYF. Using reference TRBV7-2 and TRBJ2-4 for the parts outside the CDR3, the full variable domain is GAGVSQSPSNKVTEKGKDVELRCDPISGHTALYWYRQSLGQGLEFLIYFQGNSAPDKSGLPSDRFSAERTGGSVSTLTIQRTQQEDSAVYLCASSPGGQYLAKNIQYFGAGTRLSVL.

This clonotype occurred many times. CDR3 residues: CASSLRDISTNEKLFF. CDR3 in DNA: TGTGCCAGCAGCCTCCGGGACATCTCAACTAATGAAAAACTGTTTTTT. V gene TRBV3-1 combines with J gene TRBJ1-4; weak D call: TRBD1 (6 bases). The CDR3 has 16 residues. Per the germline V gene, CDR1 is LGHDT and CDR2 is YNNKEL (reference sequence). V lost 4 bases, J lost 0 bases, and 12 bases lay in between.

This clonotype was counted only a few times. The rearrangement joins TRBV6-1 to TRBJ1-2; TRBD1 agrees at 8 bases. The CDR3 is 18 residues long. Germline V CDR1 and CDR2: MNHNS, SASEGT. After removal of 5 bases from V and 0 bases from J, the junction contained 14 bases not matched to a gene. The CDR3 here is CASSLLSGGVISNYGYTF. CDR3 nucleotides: TGTGCCAGCAGTCTATTATCAGGGGGCGTTATATCTAACTATGGCTACACCTTC.

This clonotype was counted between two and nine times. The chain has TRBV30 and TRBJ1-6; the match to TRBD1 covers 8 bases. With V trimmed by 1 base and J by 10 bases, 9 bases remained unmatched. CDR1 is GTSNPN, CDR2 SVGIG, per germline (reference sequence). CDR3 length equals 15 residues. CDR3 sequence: CAWSGDDRGASPLHF. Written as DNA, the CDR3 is TGTGCCTGGAGTGGGGACGACAGGGGTGCGTCACCCCTCCACTTT.

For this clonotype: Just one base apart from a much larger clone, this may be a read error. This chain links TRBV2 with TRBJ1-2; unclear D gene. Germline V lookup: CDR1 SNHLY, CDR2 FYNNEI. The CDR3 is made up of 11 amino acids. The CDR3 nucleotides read TGTGCCAGCAGTGCCTCCTATGGCTGCACCTTC. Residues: CASSASYGCTF.

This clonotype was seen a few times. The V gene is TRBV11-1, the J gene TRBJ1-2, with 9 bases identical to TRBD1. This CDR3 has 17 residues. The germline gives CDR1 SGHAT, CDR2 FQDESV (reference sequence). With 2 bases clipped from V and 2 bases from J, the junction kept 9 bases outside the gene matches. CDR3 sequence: CASSLFAGQGLNYGYTF. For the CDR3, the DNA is TGTGCCAGCAGCTTATTTGCCGGACAGGGGTTGAACTATGGCTACACCTTC.

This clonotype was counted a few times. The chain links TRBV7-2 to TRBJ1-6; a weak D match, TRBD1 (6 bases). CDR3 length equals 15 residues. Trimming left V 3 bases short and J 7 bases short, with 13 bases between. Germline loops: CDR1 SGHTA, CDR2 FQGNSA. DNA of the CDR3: TGTGCCAGCAGCTTGGCCGGGACAAAGAATTCACCCCTCCACTTT. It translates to CASSLAGTKNSPLHF.

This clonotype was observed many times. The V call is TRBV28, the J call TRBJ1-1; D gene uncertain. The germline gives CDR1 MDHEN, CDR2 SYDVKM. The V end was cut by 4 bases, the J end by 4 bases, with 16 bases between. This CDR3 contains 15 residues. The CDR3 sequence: CASSSPFNWATEAFF. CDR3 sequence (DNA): TGTGCCAGCAGTTCCCCATTTAACTGGGCCACTGAAGCTTTCTTT.

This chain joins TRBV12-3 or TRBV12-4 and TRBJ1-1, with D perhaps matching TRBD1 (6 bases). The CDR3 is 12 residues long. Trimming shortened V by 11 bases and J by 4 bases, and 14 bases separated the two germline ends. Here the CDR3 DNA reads TGTGCCTCGGGGGGGCAAAGCACTGAAGCTTTCTTT. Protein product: CASGGQSTEAFF.

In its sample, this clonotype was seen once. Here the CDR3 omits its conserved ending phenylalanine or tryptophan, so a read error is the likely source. This CDR3 reads CASSSDRGPRSNMNTEAFS. The CDR3 bases are TGTGCCAGCAGCTCAGACCGGGGCCCCAGGTCGAACATGAACACTGAAGCTTTCTCT. The rearrangement uses TRBV7-9 and TRBJ1-1, with D perhaps TRBD1 (5 bases). This CDR3 has 19 amino acids. Trimming shortened V by 4 bases and J by 0 bases, and 24 bases separated the two germline ends. Germline V gene lookup returns CDR1 SEHNR and CDR2 FQNEAQ (reference sequence).

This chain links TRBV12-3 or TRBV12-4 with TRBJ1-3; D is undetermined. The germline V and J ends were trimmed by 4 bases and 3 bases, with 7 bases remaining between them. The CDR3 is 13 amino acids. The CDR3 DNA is TGTGCCAGCAGTTCCACCGGTGGAAACACCATATATTTT. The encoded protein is CASSSTGGNTIYF.

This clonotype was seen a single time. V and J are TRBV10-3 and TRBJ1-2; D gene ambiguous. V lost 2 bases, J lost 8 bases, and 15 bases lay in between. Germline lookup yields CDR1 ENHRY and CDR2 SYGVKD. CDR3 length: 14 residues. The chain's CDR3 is CAISEGVADEGYTF. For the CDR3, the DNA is TGTGCCATCAGTGAGGGAGTGGCAGACGAGGGCTACACCTTC.

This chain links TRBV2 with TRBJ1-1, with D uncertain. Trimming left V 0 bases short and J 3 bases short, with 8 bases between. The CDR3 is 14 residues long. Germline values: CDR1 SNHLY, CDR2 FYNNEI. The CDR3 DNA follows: TGTGCCAGCAGTGAAGCGCTTTGGGACACTGAAGCTTTCTTT. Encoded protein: CASSEALWDTEAFF.